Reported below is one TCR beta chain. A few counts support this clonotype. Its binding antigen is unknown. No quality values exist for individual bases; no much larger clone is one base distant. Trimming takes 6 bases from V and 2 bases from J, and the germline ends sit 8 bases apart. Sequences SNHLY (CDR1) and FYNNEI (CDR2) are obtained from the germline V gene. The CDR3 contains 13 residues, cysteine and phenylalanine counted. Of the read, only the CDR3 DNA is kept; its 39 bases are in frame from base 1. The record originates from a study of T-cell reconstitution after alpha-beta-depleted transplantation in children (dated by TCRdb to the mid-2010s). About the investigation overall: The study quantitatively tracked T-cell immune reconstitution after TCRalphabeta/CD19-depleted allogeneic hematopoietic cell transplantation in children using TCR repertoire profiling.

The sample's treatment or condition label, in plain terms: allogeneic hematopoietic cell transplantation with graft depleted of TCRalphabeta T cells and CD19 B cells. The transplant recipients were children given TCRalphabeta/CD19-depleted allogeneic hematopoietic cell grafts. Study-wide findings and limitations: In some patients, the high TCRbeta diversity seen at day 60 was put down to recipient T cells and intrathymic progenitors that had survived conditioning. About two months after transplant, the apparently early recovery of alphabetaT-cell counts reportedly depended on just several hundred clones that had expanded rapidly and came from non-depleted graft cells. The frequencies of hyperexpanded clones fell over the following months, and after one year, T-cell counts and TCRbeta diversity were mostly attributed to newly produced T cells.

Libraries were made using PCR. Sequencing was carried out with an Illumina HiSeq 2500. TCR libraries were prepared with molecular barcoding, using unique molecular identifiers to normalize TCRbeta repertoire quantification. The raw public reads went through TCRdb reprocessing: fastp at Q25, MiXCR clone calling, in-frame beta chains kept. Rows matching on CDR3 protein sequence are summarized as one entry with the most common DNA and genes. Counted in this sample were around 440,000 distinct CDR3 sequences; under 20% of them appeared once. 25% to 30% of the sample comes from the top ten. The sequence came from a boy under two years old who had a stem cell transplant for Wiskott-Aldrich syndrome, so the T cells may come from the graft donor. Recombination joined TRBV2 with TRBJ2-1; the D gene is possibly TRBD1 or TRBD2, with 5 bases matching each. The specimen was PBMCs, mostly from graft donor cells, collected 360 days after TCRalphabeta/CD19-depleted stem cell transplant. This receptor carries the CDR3 CASRRGTYNEQFF. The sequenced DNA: TGTGCCAGCAGGAGGGGTACCTACAATGAGCAGTTCTTC. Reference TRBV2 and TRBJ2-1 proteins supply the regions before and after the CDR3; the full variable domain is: EPEVTQTPSHQVTQMGQEVILRCVPISNHLYFYWYRQILGQKVEFLVSFYNNEISEKSEIFDDQFSVERPDGSNFTLKIRSTKLEDSAMYFCASRRGTYNEQFFGPGTRLTVL.